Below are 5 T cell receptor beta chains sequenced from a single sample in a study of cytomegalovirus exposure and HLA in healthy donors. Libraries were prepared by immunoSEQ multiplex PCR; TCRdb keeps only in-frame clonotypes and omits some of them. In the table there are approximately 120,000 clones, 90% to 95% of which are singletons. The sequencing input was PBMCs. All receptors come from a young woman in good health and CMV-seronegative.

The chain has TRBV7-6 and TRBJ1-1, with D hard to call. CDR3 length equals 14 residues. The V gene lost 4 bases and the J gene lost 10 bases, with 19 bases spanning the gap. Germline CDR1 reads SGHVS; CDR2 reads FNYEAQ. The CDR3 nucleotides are TGTGCCAGCAGCTACCCGGGCCATGCCAGCGGAGCTTTCTTT. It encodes CASSYPGHASGAFF.

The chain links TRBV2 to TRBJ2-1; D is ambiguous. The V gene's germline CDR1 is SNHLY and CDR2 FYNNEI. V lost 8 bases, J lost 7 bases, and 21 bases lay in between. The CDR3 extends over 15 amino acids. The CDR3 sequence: CASQTGVISGNEQFF. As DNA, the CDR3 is TGTGCCAGCCAAACGGGTGTTATCTCGGGTAATGAGCAGTTCTTC.

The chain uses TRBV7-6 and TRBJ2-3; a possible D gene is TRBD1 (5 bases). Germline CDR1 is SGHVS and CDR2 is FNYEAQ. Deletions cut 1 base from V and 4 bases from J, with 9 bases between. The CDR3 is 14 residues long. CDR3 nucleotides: TGTGCCAGCAGCTTAGGTACCAGGGCAGATACGCAGTATTTT. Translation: CASSLGTRADTQYF.

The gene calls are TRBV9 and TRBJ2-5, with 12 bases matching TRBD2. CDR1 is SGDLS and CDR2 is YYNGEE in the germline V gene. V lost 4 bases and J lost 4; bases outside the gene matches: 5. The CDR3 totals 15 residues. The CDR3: CASSPGLAGPETQYF. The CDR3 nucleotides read TGTGCCAGCAGCCCCGGACTAGCGGGGCCAGAGACCCAGTACTTC.

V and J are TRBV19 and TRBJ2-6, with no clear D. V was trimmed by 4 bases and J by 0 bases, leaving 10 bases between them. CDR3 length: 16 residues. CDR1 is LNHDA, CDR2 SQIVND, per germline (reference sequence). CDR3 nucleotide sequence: TGTGCCAGTAGTACTCAAGCCGGCTCTGGGGCCAACGTCCTGACTTTC. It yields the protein CASSTQAGSGANVLTF.